This T cell receptor (beta chain) was identified in a study of metastatic and nonmetastatic thyroid tumors. Study background: Samples came from malignant and benign thyroid patients, and repertoires were compared across blood and tumor or nodule tissue. Study findings and constraints: Reports indicated that malignant thyroid tumors showed significantly higher TCR beta diversity than benign nodules did, in blood and tumor.

Thyroid surgery was performed in patients who had received no treatment beforehand. In the original analysis: Built for papillary thyroid cancer, a distant-metastasis classifier drew on CDR3 differences across clinicopathological groups. MiXCR reprocessed the PCR reads for TCRdb. The V and J calls, along with clone size, are taken from TCRdb and not from the paper's own processing. This repertoire shows over 25,000 clones, around 15% found once; its top ten account for about a sixth. Many counts were recorded for this clone. Its antigen is as yet unknown. Additional DNA sequences in this sample encode the identical CDR3. Sequenced input: blood. This clonotype was sampled from a male donor with papillary thyroid cancer or a benign thyroid nodule (not recorded which). Some clones in this sample may be carry-over from other donors' samples.

The CDR3 nucleotides read TGTGCCAGCAGTTCTGGGGCGTGGACTGAAGCTTTCTTT. Translating it yields CASSSGAWTEAFF. This chain connects TRBV12-3 or TRBV12-4 to TRBJ1-1; D might be TRBD1 (5 bases). The V and J ends lost 4 bases and 5 bases respectively, with 11 bases between them. The CDR3 is 13 amino acids.